This T cell receptor beta chain is drawn from a study of T-cell memory formation after mild COVID-19. In the study overall: TCR clustering was largely donor specific.

This CDR3 is built from 15 residues. Germline CDR1 SGHDN, CDR2 FVKESK. The V segment lost 4 bases and the J segment 10 bases; nucleotides outside the gene matches: 8. General study findings and limits: CM and EM subsets held most contracting CD4+ clones; EMRA held CD8+ ones. Memory from before infection featured some responding clones, which suggests cross-reactive memory joined. Contracting clones from day 15 to 85 had balanced CD4/CD8; later expanders favoured CD4+.

TCRdb reanalysed the 5' RACE reads using MiXCR and keeps one entry per CDR3 protein. In the table there are hundreds of thousands of distinct CDR3 sequences, roughly 18% of which are singletons. In regard to this clonotype: The antigen remains unidentified.

The chain uses TRBV14 and TRBJ2-1; 12 positions match TRBD2. The receptor was isolated from an adult woman who had mild COVID-19 (a few samples of this study predate the infection). Cell type and time point are not known. The sample comprised PBMCs or a T cell subset sorted from them (not recorded which). The CDR3 DNA reads as TGTGCCAGCAGCCCGAGACTAGCGGGAGACCGAGAGCAGTTCTTC. This encodes CASSPRLAGDREQFF.